The 15 T cell receptor beta chains below all came from one sample that was sequenced in a study of cytomegalovirus exposure and HLA in healthy donors. The PCR made use of 60 Vbeta and 13 Jbeta primers. Repertoires were generated with immunoSEQ multiplex PCR, while TCRdb's copy carries only in-frame clones and drops some. The data hold roughly 190,000 clones, with 81% observed a single time. The sequenced sample consisted of PBMCs. These receptors originate from a man younger than 35 in good health and CMV-seronegative.

This clone turned up a few times. CDR3 residues: CASSPGASVVGELFF. The CDR3 nucleotides read TGTGCCAGCAGCCCTGGGGCTAGCGTGGTCGGGGAGCTGTTTTTT. J is TRBJ2-2 and V is TRBV11-2, with TRBD2 as a possible D gene (6 bases). CDR3 size: 15 residues. Between the trimmed V and J ends, which lost 5 bases and 7 bases, there was a span of 17 bases. Germline CDR1 is SGHAT and CDR2 is FQNNGV.

The table lists this clone with a few counts. This chain connects TRBV5-4 to TRBJ1-2, with a weak D call TRBD1 (6 bases). The V gene's germline CDR1 is SGHNT and CDR2 YYREEE (reference sequence). With 4 bases removed from V and 1 base from J, the gap between germline ends came to 20 bases. This CDR3 has 17 amino acids. The CDR3 reads CASSRYVGQLINYGYTF. The CDR3 coding sequence is TGTGCCAGCAGCCGCTATGTGGGACAATTGATTAACTATGGCTACACCTTC.

The CDR3 sequence is CASSEFHSTSIETQYF. The CDR3 region has the DNA TGTGCCAGCAGTGAATTCCACTCCACTAGCATCGAGACCCAGTACTTC. V usage is TRBV25-1 and J usage is TRBJ2-5; perhaps TRBD2 as D (6 bases). V was trimmed by 1 base and J by 5 bases, leaving 17 bases between them. The V gene's germline CDR1 is MGHDK and CDR2 SYGVNS. CDR3 length: 16 residues.

The chain carries TRBV5-6 and TRBJ2-6; 8 nucleotides agree with TRBD2. Unmatched junction bases numbered 3, after V lost 0 bases and J lost 4 bases. The germline CDR1 and CDR2 sequences are SGHDT and YYEEEE. The CDR3 sequence is 16 residues long. The CDR3: CASSLELAAGANVLTF. Written as DNA, the CDR3 is TGTGCCAGCAGCTTGGAACTAGCGGCGGGGGCCAACGTCCTGACTTTC. Looking up the rest from reference TRBV5-6 and TRBJ2-6 gives the full variable domain: DAGVTQSPTHLIKTRGQQVTLRCSPKSGHDTVSWYQQALGQGPQFIFQYYEEEERQRGNFPDRFSGHQFPNYSSELNVNALLLGDSALYLCASSLELAAGANVLTFGAGSRLTVL.

The rearrangement uses TRBV4-1 and TRBJ1-2, with 7 bases identical to TRBD1. The trim removed 1 base at V and 5 bases at J, leaving 13 bases unmatched. The CDR3 is 17 residues long. Germline CDR1 MGHRA, CDR2 YSYEKL. This CDR3 reads CASSQGETRQGSYGYTF. The CDR3 region has the DNA TGCGCCAGCAGCCAAGGGGAGACGAGACAGGGTTCATATGGCTACACCTTC.

V is TRBV11-1 and J is TRBJ2-7; 8 bases agree with TRBD2. V gave up 5 bases and J gave up 6 bases; unmatched junction bases: 12. The CDR3 consists of 15 residues. Germline V gene data show CDR1 as SGHAT and CDR2 as FQDESV (reference sequence). The CDR3 here is CASSLTDGTRGEQYF. In DNA form, the CDR3 reads TGTGCCAGCAGCCTAACCGACGGGACTAGGGGCGAGCAGTACTTC.

Notes on this clone: Relative to the germline gene, one junction end is altered; a read error may explain this. The genes are TRBV7-9 and TRBJ2-7, with 9 positions matching TRBD1. CDR3 length: 16 amino acids. Germline loops: CDR1 SEHNR, CDR2 FQNEAQ (reference sequence). Here the CDR3 DNA reads TGTTCCAGCAACTCCCCCGCCGGGACAGGGAACCACGAGCAGTACTTC. Amino acid sequence: CSSNSPAGTGNHEQYF.

V gene TRBV7-9 combines with J gene TRBJ2-7, with D possibly matching TRBD2 (5 bases). The CDR3 spans 13 residues. V was shortened by 3 bases and J by 5 bases, with 11 bases between the two germline ends. Germline CDR1 SEHNR, CDR2 FQNEAQ (reference sequence). The CDR3 bases are TGTGCCAGCAGCTTGTTCGGAGCGGACGAGCAGTACTTC. Translation: CASSLFGADEQYF.

In this sample, this clone turned up a few times. The rearrangement joins TRBV9 to TRBJ1-5, with no clear D. Germline lookup yields CDR1 SGDLS and CDR2 YYNGEE. V dropped 0 bases and J dropped 1 base, with 8 bases sitting between them. The CDR3 is 15 amino acids. DNA for the CDR3: TGTGCCAGCAGCGTAGGTCAGGCGAGCAATCAGCCCCAGCATTTT. It encodes CASSVGQASNQPQHF. Combining the CDR3 with reference TRBV9 and TRBJ1-5 gives the whole variable domain DSGVTQTPKHLITATGQRVTLRCSPRSGDLSVYWYQQSLDQGLQFLIQYYNGEERAKGNILERFSAQQFPDLHSELNLSSLELGDSALYFCASSVGQASNQPQHFGDGTRLSIL.

This rearrangement joins TRBV30 to TRBJ2-7; a weak D match, TRBD2 (5 bases). The V gene lost 1 base and the J gene lost 5 bases, with 9 bases spanning the gap. The CDR3 runs 12 residues. Germline loops: CDR1 GTSNPN, CDR2 SVGIG (reference sequence). For the CDR3, the DNA is TGTGCCTGGAGTGGGGCGAGGGACGAGCAGTACTTC. Translated, it gives CAWSGARDEQYF.

The chain combines TRBV2 with TRBJ1-2; D ambiguous. Germline-derived CDR1 and CDR2 are SNHLY and FYNNEI. The CDR3 is 15 amino acids. V gave up 1 base and J gave up 7 bases, with 16 bases separating them. This CDR3 reads CASSEGTMGIGGYTF. The CDR3, as DNA: TGTGCCAGCAGTGAAGGAACTATGGGTATCGGTGGCTACACCTTC.

This rearrangement joins TRBV7-2 to TRBJ2-4, with 14 bases identical to TRBD2. In germline, CDR1 is SGHTA, CDR2 FQGNSA. J gave up 5 bases and V 5 bases, and 5 bases lay outside the gene matches. The CDR3 totals 16 residues. CDR3 sequence: CASSPGLAGGQNIQYF. CDR3 sequence (DNA): TGTGCCAGCAGCCCAGGACTAGCGGGGGGTCAAAACATTCAGTACTTC.

This clone is a singleton in its sample. A junction end diverges from the germline sequence, so it may reflect a read error. This chain connects TRBV7-7 to TRBJ2-5; 9 nucleotides align to TRBD2. CDR1 is SSHAT and CDR2 is FNYEAQ in the germline V gene (reference sequence). There are 14 residues in the CDR3. CDR3 nucleotide sequence: TGTGCTAGCAGCTATGGGACTAGCTATGAGACCCAGTACTTC. This encodes CASSYGTSYETQYF.

The genes are TRBV4-2 and TRBJ2-1, with 9 bases matching TRBD2. The CDR3 runs 15 residues. The V gene's germline CDR1 is LGHNA and CDR2 YNFKEQ. The V gene end was trimmed by 0 bases and the J gene end by 8 bases; junction bases not matched to a gene: 5. The CDR3 DNA reads as TGTGCCAGCAGCCAAGAGGGACTAGCAGGGGATGAGCAGTTCTTC. Protein sequence: CASSQEGLAGDEQFF.

The V call is TRBV5-1, the J call TRBJ2-5, with D tentatively TRBD1 (6 bases). The germline V and J ends were trimmed by 0 bases and 5 bases, with 11 bases remaining between them. The CDR3 consists of 14 residues. Germline V gives CDR1 SGHRS, CDR2 YFSETQ. CDR3 in DNA: TGCGCCAGCAGCTTGGATTACAGGGTTGAGACCCAGTACTTC. Encoded protein: CASSLDYRVETQYF.